What follows is one T cell receptor beta chain and its context. What it binds is not known. The data belong to a study of Graves' ophthalmopathy and Graves' hyperthyroidism. Overall study results and limits: As the model predicted ophthalmopathy progression, it achieved a sensitivity of just over 70% and a specificity of roughly 73%.

Amplified TCR beta CDR3 regions were obtained using RNA transcripts as template. The first-round RT-PCR employed HTBI primers together with the Qiagen OneStep RT-PCR kit. A multiplex PCR was then performed as the second round. TCRdb recomputed calls from the multiplex PCR reads with MiXCR, one row per CDR3 protein. The sample holds almost 400,000 distinct CDR3 sequences, around 16% seen once. The evidence that diagnosis relied on was clinical symptoms, serum thyroxine, TRAb, thyroid ultrasound and orbital computed tomography. The CDR3 is 15 residues long. Germline V gene data show CDR1 as LNHNV and CDR2 as YYDKDF (reference sequence). V shed 1 base and J shed 4 bases, with 14 bases lying between them.

The rearrangement joins TRBV15 to TRBJ2-7; TRBD2 might be the D (6 bases). The receptor was isolated from a woman younger than 35 with Graves' ophthalmopathy. The sample taken for sequencing was peripheral blood. The CDR3 DNA sequence: TGTGCCACCAGCAGAGCCCGGGACTTTTCTTACGAGCAGTACTTC. This gives the protein CATSRARDFSYEQYF.